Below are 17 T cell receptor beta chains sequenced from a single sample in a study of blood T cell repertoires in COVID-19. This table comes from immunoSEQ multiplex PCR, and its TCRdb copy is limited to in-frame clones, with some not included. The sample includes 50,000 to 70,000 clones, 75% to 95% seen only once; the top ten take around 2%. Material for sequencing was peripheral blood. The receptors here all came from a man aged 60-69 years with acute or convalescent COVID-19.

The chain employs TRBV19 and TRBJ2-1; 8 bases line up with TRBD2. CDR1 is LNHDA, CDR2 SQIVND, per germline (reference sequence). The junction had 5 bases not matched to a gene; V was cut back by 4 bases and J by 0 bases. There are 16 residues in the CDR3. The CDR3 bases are TGTGCCAGTAGTAGAGTAGCGGGGAGCTCCTACAATGAGCAGTTCTTC. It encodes CASSRVAGSSYNEQFF.

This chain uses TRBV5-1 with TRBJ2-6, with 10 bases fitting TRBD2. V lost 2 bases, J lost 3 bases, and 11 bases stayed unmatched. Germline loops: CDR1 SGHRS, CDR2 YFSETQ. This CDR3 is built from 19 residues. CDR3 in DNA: TGCGCCAGCAGCTTAAGGAGCGGGAGGGTAGGCGATGGGGCCAACGTCCTGACTTTC. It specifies CASSLRSGRVGDGANVLTF. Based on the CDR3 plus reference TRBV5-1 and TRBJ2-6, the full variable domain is KAGVTQTPRYLIKTRGQQVTLSCSPISGHRSVSWYQQTPGQGLQFLFEYFSETQRNKGNFPGRFSGRQFSNSRSEMNVSTLELGDSALYLCASSLRSGRVGDGANVLTFGAGSRLTVL.

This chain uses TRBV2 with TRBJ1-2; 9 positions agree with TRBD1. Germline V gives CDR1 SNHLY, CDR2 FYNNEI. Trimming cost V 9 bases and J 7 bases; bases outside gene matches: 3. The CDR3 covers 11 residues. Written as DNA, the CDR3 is TGTGCCAGTGGGACAGGGACTGGCTACACCTTC. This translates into CASGTGTGYTF.

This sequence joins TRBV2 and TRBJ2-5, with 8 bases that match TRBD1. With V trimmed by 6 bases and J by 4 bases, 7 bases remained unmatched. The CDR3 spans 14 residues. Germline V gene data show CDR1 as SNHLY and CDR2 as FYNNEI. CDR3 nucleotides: TGTGCCAGCAGCGACGACAGGGGTAGAGAGACCCAGTACTTC. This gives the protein CASSDDRGRETQYF.

The CDR3 region has the DNA TGTGCCAGCAGCTTAGATCCGGGAATAATCAATGAGCAGTTCTTC. Translating it yields CASSLDPGIINEQFF. V gene TRBV7-2 combines with J gene TRBJ2-1, with D possibly matching TRBD2 (5 bases). The CDR3 has 15 amino acids. The V gene lost 1 base and the J gene lost 6 bases, with 13 bases spanning the gap. Germline V gene sequence: CDR1 SGHTA, CDR2 FQGNSA.

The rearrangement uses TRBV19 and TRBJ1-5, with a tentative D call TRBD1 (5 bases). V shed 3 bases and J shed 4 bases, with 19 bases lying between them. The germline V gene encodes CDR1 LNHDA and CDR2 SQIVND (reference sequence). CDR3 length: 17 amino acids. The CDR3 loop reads CASSMTRGTSRNQPQHF. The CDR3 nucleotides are TGTGCCAGTAGTATGACCCGCGGGACTTCTCGGAATCAGCCCCAGCATTTT.

CDR3 loop: CASSSQGHEQYF. CDR3 in DNA: TGTGCCAGCAGTTCCCAGGGCCACGAGCAGTACTTC. V and J are TRBV27 and TRBJ2-7; D is possibly TRBD1 (5 bases). This CDR3 comprises 12 residues. V was trimmed by 4 bases and J by 5 bases, leaving 9 bases between them. Germline V CDR1 and CDR2: MNHEY, SMNVEV (reference sequence).

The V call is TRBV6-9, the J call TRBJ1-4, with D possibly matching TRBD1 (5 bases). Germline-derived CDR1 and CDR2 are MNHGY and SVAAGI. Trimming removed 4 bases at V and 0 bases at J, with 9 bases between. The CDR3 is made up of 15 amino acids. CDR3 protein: CASSSATATNEKLFF. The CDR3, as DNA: TGTGCCAGCAGTTCCGCGACAGCAACTAATGAAAAACTGTTTTTT.

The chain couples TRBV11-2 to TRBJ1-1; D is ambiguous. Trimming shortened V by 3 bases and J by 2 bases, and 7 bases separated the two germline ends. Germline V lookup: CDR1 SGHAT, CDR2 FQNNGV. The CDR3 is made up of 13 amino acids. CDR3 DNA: TGTGCCAGCAGCTTTGGGAGAAACACTGAAGCTTTCTTT. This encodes CASSFGRNTEAFF.

CDR3: CASSANWRDGGDEQFF. CDR3 nucleotides: TGCGCCAGCAGTGCAAATTGGCGGGACGGCGGCGATGAGCAGTTCTTC. The V call is TRBV10-1, the J call TRBJ2-1, with a possible D match to TRBD2 (6 bases). Germline V CDR1 and CDR2: WNHNN, SYGVQD (reference sequence). Trimming took off 4 bases at V and 8 bases at J, with 21 bases between the two ends. CDR3 size: 16 residues.

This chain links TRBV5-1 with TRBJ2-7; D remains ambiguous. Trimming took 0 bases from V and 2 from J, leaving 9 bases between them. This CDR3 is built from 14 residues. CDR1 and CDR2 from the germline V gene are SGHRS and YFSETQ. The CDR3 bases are TGCGCCAGCAGCTTGGACGTCAGTACCTACGAGCAGTACTTC. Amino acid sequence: CASSLDVSTYEQYF.

The CDR3 nucleotides are TGTGCCAGCAGCCCGCGGGAGGGCGGGAGAGCAGTCGAGCAGTACTTC. Its protein product is CASSPREGGRAVEQYF. The chain combines TRBV3-1 (or the pseudogene TRBV3-2) with TRBJ2-7, with 9 nucleotides matching TRBD2. J was trimmed by 6 bases and V by 4 bases; bases with no gene match: 13. Germline CDR1 is LGHDT and CDR2 is YNNKEL (reference sequence). This CDR3 comprises 16 residues.

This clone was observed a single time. This chain's CDR3 is CASSRGSGTSDTQYF. CDR3 coding DNA: TGTGCCAGCAGCCGAGGGAGCGGGACCTCGGATACGCAGTATTTT. The rearrangement uses TRBV6-5 and TRBJ2-3, with 7 bases aligning to TRBD2. CDR3 size: 15 residues. Germline CDR1 is MNHEY and CDR2 is SVGAGI. The junction had 12 bases not matched to a gene; V was cut back by 6 bases and J by 6 bases.

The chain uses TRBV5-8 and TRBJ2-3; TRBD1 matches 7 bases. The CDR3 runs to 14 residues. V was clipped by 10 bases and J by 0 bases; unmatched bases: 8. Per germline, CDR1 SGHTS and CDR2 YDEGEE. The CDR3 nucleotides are TGTGCCTCCCACCGGGACAGAAGCACAGATACGCAGTATTTT. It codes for CASHRDRSTDTQYF.

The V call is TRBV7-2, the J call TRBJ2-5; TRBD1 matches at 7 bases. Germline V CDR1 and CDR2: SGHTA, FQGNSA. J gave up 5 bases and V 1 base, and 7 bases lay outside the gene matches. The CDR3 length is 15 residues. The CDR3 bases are TGTGCCAGCAGCTTAGAAAGGGGGCGAGGGGAGACCCAGTACTTC. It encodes CASSLERGRGETQYF.

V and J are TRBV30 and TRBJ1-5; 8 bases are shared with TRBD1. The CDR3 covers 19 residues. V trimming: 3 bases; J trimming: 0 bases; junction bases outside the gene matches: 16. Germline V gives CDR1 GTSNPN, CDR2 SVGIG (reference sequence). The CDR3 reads CAWSSGTGDYLLSNQPQHF. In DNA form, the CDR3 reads TGTGCCTGGAGCTCCGGGACAGGAGATTATTTACTTAGCAATCAGCCCCAGCATTTT. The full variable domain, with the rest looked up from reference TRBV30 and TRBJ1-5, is SQTIHQWPATLVQPVGSPLSLECTVEGTSNPNLYWYRQAAGRGLQLLFYSVGIGQISSEVPQNLSASRPQDRQFILSSKKLLLSDSGFYLCAWSSGTGDYLLSNQPQHFGDGTRLSIL.

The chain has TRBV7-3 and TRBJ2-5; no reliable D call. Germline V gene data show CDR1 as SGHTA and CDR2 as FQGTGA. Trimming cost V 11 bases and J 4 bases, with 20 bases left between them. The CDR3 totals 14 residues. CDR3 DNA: TGTGCCCTAAAGCGCATAGCATTGGCAGAGACCCAGTACTTC. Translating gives CALKRIALAETQYF.